Listed here is a single T cell receptor (beta chain). V was shortened by 5 bases and J by 8 bases, with 9 bases between the two germline ends. The CDR3 runs to 11 residues. Germline lookup yields CDR1 MNHEY and CDR2 SVGAGI. The data were taken from a study of blood T cell repertoires in COVID-19. The method was immunoSEQ multiplex PCR; TCRdb's version includes in-frame clones alone and lacks a portion of them. The sample has about 73,000 clones; 75% to 80% are singletons. It was during active infection that Seattle patients were enrolled and then longitudinally followed. The V and J genes are TRBV6-5 and TRBJ1-1; D ambiguous. The sequencing sample was made of peripheral blood. This receptor was taken from a man in his sixties or seventies with COVID-19, enrolled during active disease. CDR3 loop: CASSKRGEAFF. In DNA, the CDR3 is TGTGCCAGCAGTAAACGGGGAGAAGCTTTCTTT.